The next 16 T cell receptor beta chains were all read from a single sample in a study of blood T cells in healthy people across ages. PCR was performed a second time for about 7 to 12 cycles using a sample-barcoded 5' primer and a J-beta primer mix. TCRdb reprocessed the 5' RACE reads with MiXCR, giving one entry per CDR3 protein. The sample carries some 690,000 distinct CDR3 sequences, about a fifth recorded once. Sequencing was performed on blood. These receptors all come from a man in his 70s in good health.

This clonotype was seen a few times. This chain uses TRBV24-1 with TRBJ2-3; D is possibly TRBD2 (5 bases). The V and J ends lost 5 bases and 6 bases respectively, with 17 bases between them. This CDR3 contains 15 residues. Germline V gene data show CDR1 as KGHDR and CDR2 as SFDVKD. CDR3 bases: TGTGCCACCAGTGGATCCTGGCTAGCTTCGGATACGCAGTATTTT. Translating it yields CATSGSWLASDTQYF.

The V call is TRBV28, the J call TRBJ1-2, with D perhaps matching TRBD1 (5 bases). This CDR3 region has 11 residues. The germline V gene has CDR1 MDHEN and CDR2 SYDVKM. The CDR3 coding sequence is TGTGGCGTCTCGGGGGGCTATGGCTACACCTTC. It codes for CGVSGGYGYTF.

The V gene is TRBV10-3, the J gene TRBJ2-5; D possibly corresponds to TRBD2 (6 bases). Germline V lookup: CDR1 ENHRY, CDR2 SYGVKD. The V gene lost 1 base and the J gene lost 3 bases, with 15 bases spanning the gap. The CDR3 sequence is 16 residues long. The chain's CDR3 is CAISEWGSAGKETQYF. In nucleotides, the CDR3 is TGTGCCATCAGTGAGTGGGGTAGCGCGGGAAAAGAGACCCAGTACTTC.

The table lists this clonotype with a count of one. V and J are TRBV7-2 and TRBJ2-7; 14 bases align to TRBD2. The J call could be wrong; TRBJ2-1 is a better fit for the DNA end. The CDR3 totals 16 residues. Germline assignment: CDR1 SGHTA and CDR2 FQGNSA. This CDR3 is CASADGTSGSLDEQFF. CDR3 in DNA: TGTGCCAGCGCCGACGGGACTAGCGGGAGTTTGGATGAGCAGTTCTTC.

This clonotype turned up a few times. The chain employs TRBV5-4 and TRBJ2-2, with TRBD2 identical over 8 bases. Looked up from germline, CDR1 is SGHNT and CDR2 is YYREEE (reference sequence). With 4 bases clipped from V and 4 bases from J, the junction kept 6 bases outside the gene matches. The CDR3 is 15 amino acids. The CDR3 region is CASSAREGLTGELFF. The CDR3 coding sequence is TGTGCCAGCAGCGCCCGGGAGGGCCTCACCGGGGAGCTGTTTTTT.

Of note for this clonotype: A read error may explain this, as a much larger clone is one base away. This chain links TRBV10-3 with TRBJ1-5; D remains ambiguous. This CDR3 spans 13 amino acids. Per the germline V gene, CDR1 is ENHRY and CDR2 is SYGVKD. The CDR3 region has the DNA TGTGCCATCAGTGAGCGTCACAATCGGCCCCAGCATTTT. Its translation: CAISERHNRPQHF.

This clonotype was detected a few times. The chain combines TRBV29-1 with TRBJ2-1, with D perhaps matching TRBD1 (5 bases). The J call is uncertain, as TRBJ2-7 better fits the DNA end. The CDR3 sequence is 13 residues long. Germline V gene data show CDR1 as SQVTM and CDR2 as ANQGSEA. The CDR3 spells CSVGAGYSYEQYV. Written as DNA, the CDR3 is TGCAGCGTTGGGGCAGGGTATAGCTACGAGCAGTACGTC.

This clonotype was found once. CDR3 loop: CASSFFRADTQYF. CDR3 nucleotides: TGTGCCAGCAGTTTCTTCAGGGCAGATACGCAGTATTTT. The genes are TRBV12-3 or TRBV12-4 and TRBJ2-3; tentative D call: TRBD1 (5 bases). This CDR3 has 13 residues. Trimming removed 3 bases at V and 4 bases at J, with 8 bases between.

J is TRBJ2-1 and V is TRBV12-3 or TRBV12-4; D gene unclear. The end of the DNA aligns better with TRBJ2-7, so the J call may be wrong. The CDR3 totals 12 residues. CDR3 sequence reads: CASSSVAYEQYF. The CDR3, as DNA: TGTGCCAGCAGTTCGGTAGCCTACGAGCAGTACTTC.

Concerning this clonotype itself: One end of the junction varies from germline; a read error may be responsible. The chain has TRBV20-1 and TRBJ2-1; tentatively, D is TRBD2 (6 bases). CDR1 and CDR2 (germline): DFQATT, SNEGSKA (reference sequence). The CDR3 consists of 14 residues. CDR3 DNA: TGCAGTGCTAGAGATGGAGCGGGTTACAATGGGCAGTTCTTC. It specifies CSARDGAGYNGQFF.

This clonotype occurred a few times. The chain carries TRBV5-1 and TRBJ2-1; 11 bases fit TRBD2. In germline, CDR1 is SGHRS, CDR2 YFSETQ. V shed 4 bases and J 8 bases; nucleotides not matched to a gene: 8. The CDR3 spans 15 residues. CDR3 sequence (DNA): TGCGCCAGCAGCGGTGGGACTAGCGGAAGCTATGAGCAGTTCTTC. Its translation is CASSGGTSGSYEQFF.

This chain uses TRBV29-1 with TRBJ2-5; 15 bases align to TRBD2. Matching the DNA end better, TRBJ2-1 makes the J call doubtful. The germline V gene encodes CDR1 SQVTM and CDR2 ANQGSEA. The CDR3 loop spans 14 amino acids. As DNA, the CDR3 is TGCAGTGGAAGGACTAGCGGGGGGGCCGATGAGCAGTTCTTC. Amino acid sequence: CSGRTSGGADEQFF.

The J gene is TRBJ1-1, the V gene TRBV5-1, with unresolved D. The V and J ends lost 4 bases and 1 base respectively, with 17 bases between them. The CDR3 runs to 16 residues. Germline V gives CDR1 SGHRS, CDR2 YFSETQ. For the CDR3, the DNA is TGCGCCAGCAGCCCTCGTAAGGGTTTGAAGAACACTGAAGCTTTCTTT. Its translation is CASSPRKGLKNTEAFF.

This clonotype was detected only a few times. The chain employs TRBV5-1 and TRBJ2-1, with D perhaps assigned TRBD1 or TRBD2 (5 bases each). Between the trimmed V and J ends, which lost 0 bases and 3 bases, there was a span of 10 bases. Germline lookup yields CDR1 SGHRS and CDR2 YFSETQ. The CDR3 covers 15 residues. CDR3 loop: CASSLVGEHYNEQFF. CDR3 DNA: TGCGCCAGCAGCTTGGTGGGGGAGCACTACAATGAGCAGTTCTTC.

Regarding this clonotype: The junction does not match germline at one end; this may be a read error. V is TRBV6-5 and J is TRBJ2-1; D may be TRBD1 (5 bases). This CDR3 region has 13 residues. CDR1 and CDR2 from the germline V gene are MNHEY and SVGAGI. In DNA, the CDR3 is TGTGCCGGCAGTTTAGGGGCCTCCAATGAGCAGTTCTTC. Its protein product is CAGSLGASNEQFF.

The CDR3 bases are TGCAGTGCTAGAGTTCCAGGGGTTGGAAACACCATATATTTT. This translates into CSARVPGVGNTIYF. The chain recombines TRBV20-1 with TRBJ1-3; perhaps TRBD1 as D (6 bases). The germline V gene encodes CDR1 DFQATT and CDR2 SNEGSKA (reference sequence). V lost 1 base and J lost 3, with 10 bases in between. The CDR3 runs to 14 residues.